Below are 17 T cell receptor beta chains sequenced from a single sample in a study of blood T cell repertoires in COVID-19. Sequencing used immunoSEQ multiplex PCR; TCRdb keeps in-frame clones, though not all of them. This sample has some 670,000 clones, with 70% to 90% found just once. The specimen sequenced was peripheral blood. The source of these receptors is a woman younger than 30 with acute or convalescent COVID-19.

The V call is TRBV19, the J call TRBJ2-1; maybe TRBD2 (5 bases). Per the germline V gene, CDR1 is LNHDA and CDR2 is SQIVND (reference sequence). V was trimmed by 5 bases and J by 0 bases, leaving 8 bases between them. The CDR3 covers 14 residues. The CDR3 region has the DNA TGTGCCAGTAGTCGTGGGAGCTCCTACAATGAGCAGTTCTTC. It codes for CASSRGSSYNEQFF.

This clone was counted once. The chain recombines TRBV19 with TRBJ2-2; D uncertain. V was shortened by 6 bases and J by 7 bases, with 15 bases between the two germline ends. The V gene's germline CDR1 is LNHDA and CDR2 SQIVND (reference sequence). The CDR3 contains 14 residues. The CDR3 bases are TGTGCCAGTAGCACTTCCCACCGTGGCGGGGAGCTGTTTTTT. Amino acids: CASSTSHRGGELFF. The variable domain in full, completed from reference TRBV19 and TRBJ2-2, reads DGGITQSPKYLFRKEGQNVTLSCEQNLNHDAMYWYRQDPGQGLRLIYYSQIVNDFQKGDIAEGYSVSREKKESFPLTVTSAQKNPTAFYLCASSTSHRGGELFFGEGSRLTVL.

The CDR3 spells CASSGRGRSGANVLTF. CDR3 sequence (DNA): TGTGCCAGCAGTGGGAGAGGGAGGTCTGGGGCCAACGTCCTGACTTTC. V usage is TRBV2 and J usage is TRBJ2-6; D may be TRBD2 (6 bases). Germline CDR1 is SNHLY and CDR2 is FYNNEI. The CDR3 has 16 amino acids. V was trimmed by 4 bases and J by 1 base, leaving 11 bases between them.

The V and J genes are TRBV27 and TRBJ2-5, with TRBD2 matching 9 bases. With V trimmed by 8 bases and J by 7 bases, 11 bases remained unmatched. Germline V lookup: CDR1 MNHEY, CDR2 SMNVEV (reference sequence). The CDR3 loop spans 14 amino acids. The CDR3 here is CASGDHSAGGTQYF. CDR3 coding DNA: TGTGCCAGCGGAGACCATTCAGCGGGGGGGACCCAGTACTTC.

The chain employs TRBV10-3 and TRBJ2-2, with 10 bases aligning to TRBD1. This CDR3 has 17 residues. Looked up from germline, CDR1 is ENHRY and CDR2 is SYGVKD. V dropped 6 bases and J dropped 0; count of bases not matched to a gene: 7. The CDR3 is CAIRGDRGKSNTGELFF. In nucleotides, the CDR3 is TGTGCCATCAGGGGGGACAGGGGTAAATCGAACACCGGGGAGCTGTTTTTT.

The sample holds a few counts of this clone. The genes are TRBV12-3 or TRBV12-4 and TRBJ1-2; 9 bases agree with TRBD1. This CDR3 is 13 amino acids long. The trim removed 8 bases at V and 7 bases at J, leaving 8 bases unmatched. Written as DNA, the CDR3 is TGTGCCAGCTGCTCAACAGGGGGCGCTGGCTACACCTTC. Its translation is CASCSTGGAGYTF.

This clone was picked up a small number of times. The chain combines TRBV19 with TRBJ1-1, with 9 bases fitting TRBD1. From germline, CDR1 is LNHDA and CDR2 SQIVND (reference sequence). The CDR3 extends over 14 amino acids. J was trimmed by 5 bases and V by 5 bases; bases with no gene match: 6. CDR3 bases: TGTGCCAGTAGTCCGACAGGGGGAGGTACTGAAGCTTTCTTT. This sequence encodes CASSPTGGGTEAFF.

Turning to this clone: The junction and the germline gene differ at one end; a read error may be behind it. The J gene is TRBJ1-1, the V gene TRBV12-3 or TRBV12-4; a possible D gene is TRBD1 (5 bases). This CDR3 region has 8 residues. CDR3 nucleotide sequence: TGTGCCAGCACCCCGGGGGGTTTT. This gives the protein CASTPGGF.

The chain couples TRBV19 to TRBJ1-5; D is perhaps TRBD1 (5 bases). V was clipped by 1 base and J by 4 bases, with 11 bases between them. Germline assignment: CDR1 LNHDA and CDR2 SQIVND (reference sequence). The CDR3 loop spans 15 amino acids. DNA of the CDR3: TGTGCCAGTAGTATAGTTTTCGGGGGTAATCAGCCCCAGCATTTT. Translated, it gives CASSIVFGGNQPQHF.

The V gene is TRBV15, the J gene TRBJ1-2; 8 bases map to TRBD1. The V gene end was trimmed by 8 bases and the J gene end by 11 bases; junction bases not matched to a gene: 10. The CDR3 runs 12 residues. Germline V CDR1 and CDR2: LNHNV, YYDKDF (reference sequence). CDR3: CATPGGVRGYTF. DNA of the CDR3: TGTGCCACCCCAGGGGGCGTCCGGGGATACACCTTC. Supplemented by reference TRBV15 and TRBJ1-2, the full variable domain reads DAMVIQNPRYQVTQFGKPVTLSCSQTLNHNVMYWYQQKSSQAPKLLFHYYDKDFNNEADTPDNFQSRRPNTSFCFLDIRSPGLGDTAMYLCATPGGVRGYTFGSGTRLTVV.

The rearrangement joins TRBV12-5 to TRBJ2-7; D not certain. V gave up 4 bases and J gave up 5 bases, with 24 bases separating them. This CDR3 region has 17 residues. Germline V lookup: CDR1 LGHNT, CDR2 FRNRAP. The chain's CDR3 is CASGSPLILPGAHEQYF. CDR3 sequence (DNA): TGTGCTAGTGGTTCCCCTCTTATACTGCCAGGCGCCCACGAGCAGTACTTC. Combining the CDR3 with reference TRBV12-5 and TRBJ2-7 gives the whole variable domain DARVTQTPRHKVTEMGQEVTMRCQPILGHNTVFWYRQTMMQGLELLAYFRNRAPLDDSGMPKDRFSAEMPDATLATLKIQPSEPRDSAVYFCASGSPLILPGAHEQYFGPGTRLTVT.

This rearrangement joins TRBV2 to TRBJ2-1, with TRBD2 as a possible D gene (6 bases). Trimming took 7 bases from V and 7 from J, leaving 14 bases between them. Germline V gene sequence: CDR1 SNHLY, CDR2 FYNNEI. The CDR3 consists of 13 residues. The CDR3 spells CASTRDSLNEQFF. CDR3 sequence (DNA): TGTGCCAGCACCCGGGACTCGTTGAATGAGCAGTTCTTC.

The chain uses TRBV18 and TRBJ1-2; no definite D call. The length of the CDR3 is 14 residues. V was cut by 6 bases and J by 4 bases, with 15 bases left in between. Per germline, CDR1 KGHSH and CDR2 LQKENI. CDR3 DNA sequence: TGTGCCAGCTCCCACCAAGACTCTACCTATGGCTACACCTTC. Translated, it gives CASSHQDSTYGYTF.

The chain recombines TRBV3-1 (or the pseudogene TRBV3-2) with TRBJ1-5; the D gene is possibly TRBD1 (5 bases). Germline V gene sequence: CDR1 LGHDT, CDR2 YNNKEL (reference sequence). This CDR3 has 15 amino acids. Trimming took 1 base from V and 6 from J, leaving 13 bases between them. CDR3 coding DNA: TGTGCCAGCAGCCAAGGACAGCCCCTCGCTCAGCCCCAGCATTTT. Its translation is CASSQGQPLAQPQHF.

Only one count was recorded for this clone. The V and J genes are TRBV30 and TRBJ1-2; no clear D. V was trimmed by 3 bases and J by 5 bases, leaving 7 bases between them. This CDR3 has 11 residues. Germline V gene sequence: CDR1 GTSNPN, CDR2 SVGIG (reference sequence). CDR3 bases: TGTGCCTGGAGGCAGGCATATGGCTACACCTTC. Translation gives CAWRQAYGYTF.

The rearrangement joins TRBV19 to TRBJ1-3; D perhaps matches TRBD1 (6 bases). Trimming took off 1 base at V and 1 base at J, with 14 bases between the two ends. There are 17 residues in the CDR3. The V gene's germline CDR1 is LNHDA and CDR2 SQIVND (reference sequence). CDR3 nucleotides: TGTGCCAGTAGTATAGGCGCAGGGGCCGCTTCTGGAAACACCATATATTTT. Residues: CASSIGAGAASGNTIYF.

The genes are TRBV27 and TRBJ1-5; D is uncertain. V was shortened by 5 bases and J by 7 bases, with 12 bases between the two germline ends. CDR3 length equals 13 residues. Germline loops: CDR1 MNHEY, CDR2 SMNVEV (reference sequence). The CDR3 bases are TGTGCCAGCAGTGTCGGGGTTTGGCAGCCCCAGCATTTT. Translation gives CASSVGVWQPQHF.